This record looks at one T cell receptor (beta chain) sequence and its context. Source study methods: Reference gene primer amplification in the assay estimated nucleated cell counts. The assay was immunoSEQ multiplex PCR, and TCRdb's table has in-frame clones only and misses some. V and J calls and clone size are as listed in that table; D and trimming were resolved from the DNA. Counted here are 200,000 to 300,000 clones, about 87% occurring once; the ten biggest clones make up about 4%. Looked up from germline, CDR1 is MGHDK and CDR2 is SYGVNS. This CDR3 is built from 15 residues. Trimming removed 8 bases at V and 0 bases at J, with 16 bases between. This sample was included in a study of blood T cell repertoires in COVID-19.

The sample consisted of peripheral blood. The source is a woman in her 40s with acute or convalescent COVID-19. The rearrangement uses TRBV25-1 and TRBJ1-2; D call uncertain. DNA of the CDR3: TGTGCCAGCTCTGGTATAAGTAGTTCTAACTATGGCTACACCTTC. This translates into CASSGISSSNYGYTF.